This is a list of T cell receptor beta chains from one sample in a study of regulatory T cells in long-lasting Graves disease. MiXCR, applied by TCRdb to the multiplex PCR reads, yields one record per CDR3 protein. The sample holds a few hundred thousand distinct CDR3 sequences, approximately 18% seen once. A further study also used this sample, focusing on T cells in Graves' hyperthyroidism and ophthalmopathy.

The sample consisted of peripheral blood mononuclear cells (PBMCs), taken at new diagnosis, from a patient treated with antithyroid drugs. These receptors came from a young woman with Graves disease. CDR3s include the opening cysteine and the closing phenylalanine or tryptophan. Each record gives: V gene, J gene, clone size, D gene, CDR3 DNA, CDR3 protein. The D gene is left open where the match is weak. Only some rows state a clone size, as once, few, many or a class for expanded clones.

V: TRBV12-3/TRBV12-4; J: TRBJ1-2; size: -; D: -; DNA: TGTGCCAGCAGTGATCCCCCGGGAGGGGAAGGCTATGGCTACACCTTC; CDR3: CASSDPPGGEGYGYTF
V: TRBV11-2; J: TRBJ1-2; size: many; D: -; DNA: TGTGCCAGCAGCCCAGGGACCGGCTACACCTTC; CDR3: CASSPGTGYTF
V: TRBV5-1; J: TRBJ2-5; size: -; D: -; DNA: TGCGCCAGCAGCTTAGGGGAACCCCTCGGAAAAGAGACCCAGTACTTC; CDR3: CASSLGEPLGKETQYF
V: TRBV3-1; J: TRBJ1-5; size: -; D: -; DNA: TGTGCCAGCAGCCAATGGCCCGATCAGCCCCAGCATTTT; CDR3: CASSQWPDQPQHF
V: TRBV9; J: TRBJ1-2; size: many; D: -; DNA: TGTGCCAGCAGCGTAGCGGCCGAGGCAGTTCACTATGGCTACACCTTC; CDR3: CASSVAAEAVHYGYTF
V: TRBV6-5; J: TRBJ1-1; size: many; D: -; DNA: TGTGCCAGCAGTTACGGACCGGGACGGAATGAAGCTTTCTTT; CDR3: CASSYGPGRNEAFF
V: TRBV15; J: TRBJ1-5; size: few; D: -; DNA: TGTGCCACCAGCAGAGCAGGGCAGCCCCAGCATTTT; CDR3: CATSRAGQPQHF
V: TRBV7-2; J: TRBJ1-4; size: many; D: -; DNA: TGTGCCAGCAGCTTCTCGGGGTATAATGAAAAACTGTTTTTT; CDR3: CASSFSGYNEKLFF
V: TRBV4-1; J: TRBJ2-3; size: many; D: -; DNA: TGCGCCAGCAGCCAAGGGGGACTCCGCGGGGGCACAGATACGCAGTATTTT; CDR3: CASSQGGLRGGTDTQYF
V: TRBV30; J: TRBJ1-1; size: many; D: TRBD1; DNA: TGTGCCTGGAACCCCGGGACAGGGGGCGCCGACACTGAAGCTTTCTTT; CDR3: CAWNPGTGGADTEAFF
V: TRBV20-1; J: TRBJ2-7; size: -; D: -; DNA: TGCAGTGCTCCCGGGCGCCAGAATACCTACGAGCAGTACTTC; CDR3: CSAPGRQNTYEQYF
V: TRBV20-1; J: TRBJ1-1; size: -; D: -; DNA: TGCAGTGCTAGACTCCCGCAAACCCTTAACACTGAAGCTTTCTTT; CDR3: CSARLPQTLNTEAFF
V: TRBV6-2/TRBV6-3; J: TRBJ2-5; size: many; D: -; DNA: TGTGCCAGCAGTTATCGCGCCCAAGAGACCCAGTACTTC; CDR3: CASSYRAQETQYF
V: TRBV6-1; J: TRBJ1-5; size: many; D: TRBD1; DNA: TGTGCCAGCAGTGAGGCGGAGGGGCAGGGGGAGCAGCCCCAGCATTTT; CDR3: CASSEAEGQGEQPQHF
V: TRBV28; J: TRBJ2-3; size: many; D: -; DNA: TGTGCCAGCAGTCCCCTCCGGTGGCAGAACACAGATACGCAGTATTTT; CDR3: CASSPLRWQNTDTQYF
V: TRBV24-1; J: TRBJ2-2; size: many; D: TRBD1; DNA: TGTGCCACCAGTGATTTGCAAAATGACAGGGGGAACACCGGGGAGCTGTTTTTT; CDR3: CATSDLQNDRGNTGELFF
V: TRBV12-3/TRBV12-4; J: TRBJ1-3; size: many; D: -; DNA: TGTGCCAGCAGTTTAAAAGGAAGCACCATATATTTT; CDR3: CASSLKGSTIYF
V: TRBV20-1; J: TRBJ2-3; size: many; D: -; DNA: TGCAGTCCAGGACGGGAGAGCACAGATACGCAGTATTTT; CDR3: CSPGRESTDTQYF